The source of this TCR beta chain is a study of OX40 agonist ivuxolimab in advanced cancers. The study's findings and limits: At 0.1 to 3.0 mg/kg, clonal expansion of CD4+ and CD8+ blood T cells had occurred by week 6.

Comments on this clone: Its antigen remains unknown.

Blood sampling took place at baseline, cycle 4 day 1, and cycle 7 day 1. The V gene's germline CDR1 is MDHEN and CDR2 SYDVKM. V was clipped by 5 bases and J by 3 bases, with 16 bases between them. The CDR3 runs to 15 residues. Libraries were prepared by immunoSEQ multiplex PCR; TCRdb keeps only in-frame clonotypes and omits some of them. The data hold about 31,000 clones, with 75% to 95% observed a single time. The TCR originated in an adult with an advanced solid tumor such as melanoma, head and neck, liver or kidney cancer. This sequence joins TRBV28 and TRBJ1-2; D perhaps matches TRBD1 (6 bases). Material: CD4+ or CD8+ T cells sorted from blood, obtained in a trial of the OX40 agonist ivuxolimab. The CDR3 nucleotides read TGTGCCAGCAGTCCCGTCGGCGGGGGGCACTATGGCTACACCTTC. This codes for CASSPVGGGHYGYTF.